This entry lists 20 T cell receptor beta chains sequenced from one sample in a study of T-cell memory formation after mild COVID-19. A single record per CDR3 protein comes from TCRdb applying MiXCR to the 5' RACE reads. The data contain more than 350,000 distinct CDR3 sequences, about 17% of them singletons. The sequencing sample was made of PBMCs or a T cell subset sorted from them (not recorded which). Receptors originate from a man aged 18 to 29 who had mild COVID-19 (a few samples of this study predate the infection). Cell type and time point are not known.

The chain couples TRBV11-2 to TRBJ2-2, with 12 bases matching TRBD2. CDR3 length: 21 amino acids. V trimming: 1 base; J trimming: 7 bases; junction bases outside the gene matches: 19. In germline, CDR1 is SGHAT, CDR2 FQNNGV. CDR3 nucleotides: TGTGCCAGCAGCTTAGGCTCTTTCATCCCACCTAGCGGGGGGGCTGGCGGGGAGCTGTTTTTT. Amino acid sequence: CASSLGSFIPPSGGAGGELFF.

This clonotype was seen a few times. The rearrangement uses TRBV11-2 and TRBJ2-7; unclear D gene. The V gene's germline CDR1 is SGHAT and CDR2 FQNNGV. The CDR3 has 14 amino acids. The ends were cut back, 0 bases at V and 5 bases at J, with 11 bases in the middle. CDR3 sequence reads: CASSLDEPRDEQYF. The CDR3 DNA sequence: TGTGCCAGCAGCTTAGATGAACCACGGGACGAGCAGTACTTC.

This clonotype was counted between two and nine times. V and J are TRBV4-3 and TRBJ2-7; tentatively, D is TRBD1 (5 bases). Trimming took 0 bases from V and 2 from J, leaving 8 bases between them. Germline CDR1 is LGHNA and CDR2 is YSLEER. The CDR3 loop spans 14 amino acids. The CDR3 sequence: CASSQEARAYEQYF. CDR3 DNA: TGCGCCAGCAGCCAAGAGGCCAGGGCCTACGAGCAGTACTTC.

The CDR3 DNA reads as TGTGCCAGCAGCCCCCGGGAGGGTACCCACGAGCAGTACTTC. Translation gives CASSPREGTHEQYF. This sequence joins TRBV7-9 and TRBJ2-7, with 8 bases matching TRBD2. The V segment lost 5 bases and the J segment 5 bases; nucleotides outside the gene matches: 8. The CDR3 consists of 14 residues. Germline CDR1 and CDR2: SEHNR and FQNEAQ (reference sequence). The full variable domain, its missing parts supplied by reference TRBV7-9 and TRBJ2-7, is DTGVSQNPRHKITKRGQNVTFRCDPISEHNRLYWYRQTLGQGPEFLTYFQNEAQLEKSRLLSDRFSAERPKGSFSTLEIQRTEQGDSAMYLCASSPREGTHEQYFGPGTRLTVT.

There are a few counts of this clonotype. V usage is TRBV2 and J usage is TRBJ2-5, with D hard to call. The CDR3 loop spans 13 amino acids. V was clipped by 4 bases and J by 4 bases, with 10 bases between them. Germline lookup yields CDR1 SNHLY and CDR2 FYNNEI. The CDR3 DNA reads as TGTGCCAGCAGTGGTGCATTAGCAGAGACCCAGTACTTC. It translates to CASSGALAETQYF.

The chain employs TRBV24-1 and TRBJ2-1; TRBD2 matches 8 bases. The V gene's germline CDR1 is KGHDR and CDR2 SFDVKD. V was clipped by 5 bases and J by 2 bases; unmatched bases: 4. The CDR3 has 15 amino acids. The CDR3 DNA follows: TGTGCCACCAGTGCCCGGGGGGGGGCCTACAATGAGCAGTTCTTC. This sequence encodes CATSARGGAYNEQFF.

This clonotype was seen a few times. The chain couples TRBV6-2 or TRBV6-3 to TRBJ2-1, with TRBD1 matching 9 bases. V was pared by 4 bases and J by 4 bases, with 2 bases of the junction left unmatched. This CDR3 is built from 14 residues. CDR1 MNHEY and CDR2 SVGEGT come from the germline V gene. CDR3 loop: CASSSDRGYNEQFF. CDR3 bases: TGTGCCAGCAGTTCCGACAGGGGGTACAATGAGCAGTTCTTC.

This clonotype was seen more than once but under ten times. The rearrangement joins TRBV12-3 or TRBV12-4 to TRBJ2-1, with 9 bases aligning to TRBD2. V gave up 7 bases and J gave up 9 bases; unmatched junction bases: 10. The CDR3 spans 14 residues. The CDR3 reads CASTSLLAGPEQFF. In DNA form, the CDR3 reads TGTGCCAGCACCTCTCTACTAGCGGGTCCTGAGCAGTTCTTC.

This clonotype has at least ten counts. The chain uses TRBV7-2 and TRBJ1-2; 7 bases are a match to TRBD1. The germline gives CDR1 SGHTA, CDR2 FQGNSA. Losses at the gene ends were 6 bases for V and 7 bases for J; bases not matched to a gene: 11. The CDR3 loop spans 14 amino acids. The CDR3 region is CASSPDRRSGGYTF. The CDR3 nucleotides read TGTGCCAGCAGTCCGGACAGGAGAAGTGGTGGCTACACCTTC.

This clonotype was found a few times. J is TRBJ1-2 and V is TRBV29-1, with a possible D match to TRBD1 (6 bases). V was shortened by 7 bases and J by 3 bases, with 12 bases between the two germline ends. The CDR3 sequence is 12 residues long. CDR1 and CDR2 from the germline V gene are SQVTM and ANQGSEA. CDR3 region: CSAVEGDYGYTF. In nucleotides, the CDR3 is TGCAGCGCCGTGGAGGGGGACTATGGCTACACCTTC. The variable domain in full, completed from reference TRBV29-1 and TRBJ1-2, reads SAVISQKPSRDICQRGTSLTIQCQVDSQVTMMFWYRQQPGQSLTLIATANQGSEATYESGFVIDKFPISRPNLTFSTLTVSNMSPEDSSIYLCSAVEGDYGYTFGSGTRLTVV.

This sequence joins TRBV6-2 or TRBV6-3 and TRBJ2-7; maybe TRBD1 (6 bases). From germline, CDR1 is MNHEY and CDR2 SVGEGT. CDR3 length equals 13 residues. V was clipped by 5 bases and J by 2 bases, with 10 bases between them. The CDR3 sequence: CASSNRAAYEQYF. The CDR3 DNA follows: TGTGCCAGCAGTAACAGGGCTGCCTACGAGCAGTACTTC.

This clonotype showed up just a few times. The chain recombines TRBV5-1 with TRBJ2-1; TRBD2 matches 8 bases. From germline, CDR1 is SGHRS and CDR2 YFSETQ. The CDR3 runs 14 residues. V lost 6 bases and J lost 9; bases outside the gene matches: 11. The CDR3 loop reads CASNTGGVISEQFF. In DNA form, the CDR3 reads TGCGCCAGCAATACGGGGGGGGTAATTTCTGAGCAGTTCTTC.

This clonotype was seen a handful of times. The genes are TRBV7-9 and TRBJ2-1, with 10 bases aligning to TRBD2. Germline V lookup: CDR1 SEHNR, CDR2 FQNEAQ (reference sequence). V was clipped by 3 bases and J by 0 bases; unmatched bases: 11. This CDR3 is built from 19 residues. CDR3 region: CASSFGLAGAQNSYNEQFF. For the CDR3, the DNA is TGTGCCAGCAGCTTCGGTCTAGCGGGGGCCCAAAACTCCTACAATGAGCAGTTCTTC.

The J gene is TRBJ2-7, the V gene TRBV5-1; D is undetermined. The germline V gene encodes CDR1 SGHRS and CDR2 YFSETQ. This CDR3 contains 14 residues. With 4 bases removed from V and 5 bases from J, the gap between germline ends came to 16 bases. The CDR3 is CASSGAVWPNEQYV. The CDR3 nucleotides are TGCGCCAGCAGCGGAGCCGTGTGGCCCAACGAGCAGTACGTC.

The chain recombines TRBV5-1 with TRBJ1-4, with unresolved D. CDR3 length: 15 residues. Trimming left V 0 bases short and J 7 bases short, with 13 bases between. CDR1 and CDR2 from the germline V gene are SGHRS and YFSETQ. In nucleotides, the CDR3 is TGCGCCAGCAGCTTGGGGGCGAACGATATTGAAAAACTGTTTTTT. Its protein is CASSLGANDIEKLFF. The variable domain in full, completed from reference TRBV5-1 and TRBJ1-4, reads KAGVTQTPRYLIKTRGQQVTLSCSPISGHRSVSWYQQTPGQGLQFLFEYFSETQRNKGNFPGRFSGRQFSNSRSEMNVSTLELGDSALYLCASSLGANDIEKLFFGSGTQLSVL.

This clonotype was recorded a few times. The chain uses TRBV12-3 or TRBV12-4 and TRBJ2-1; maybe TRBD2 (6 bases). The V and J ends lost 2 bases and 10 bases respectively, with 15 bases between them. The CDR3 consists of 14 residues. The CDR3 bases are TGTGCCAGCAGTTTACCTGGAGGGGCGGGAGAGCAGTTCTTC. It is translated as CASSLPGGAGEQFF.

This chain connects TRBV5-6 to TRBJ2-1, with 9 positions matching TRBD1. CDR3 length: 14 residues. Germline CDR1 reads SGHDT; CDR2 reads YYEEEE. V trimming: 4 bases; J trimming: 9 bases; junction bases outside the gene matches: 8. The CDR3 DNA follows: TGTGCCAGCAGCGCAACAGGGGGCGCGGGTGAGCAGTTCTTC. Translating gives CASSATGGAGEQFF.

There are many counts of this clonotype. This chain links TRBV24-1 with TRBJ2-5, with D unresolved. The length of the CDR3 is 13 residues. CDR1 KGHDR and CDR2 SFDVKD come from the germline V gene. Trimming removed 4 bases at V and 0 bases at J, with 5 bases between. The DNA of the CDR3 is TGTGCCACCAGTGACTCGTACCAAGAGACCCAGTACTTC. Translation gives CATSDSYQETQYF.

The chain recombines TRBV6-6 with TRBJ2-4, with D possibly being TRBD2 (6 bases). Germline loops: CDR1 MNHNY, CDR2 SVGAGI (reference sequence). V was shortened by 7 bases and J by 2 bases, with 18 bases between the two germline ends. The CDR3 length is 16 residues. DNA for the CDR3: TGTGCCAGCACCGGGGACGGGAGTAGGTCCAAAAACATTCAGTACTTC. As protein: CASTGDGSRSKNIQYF.

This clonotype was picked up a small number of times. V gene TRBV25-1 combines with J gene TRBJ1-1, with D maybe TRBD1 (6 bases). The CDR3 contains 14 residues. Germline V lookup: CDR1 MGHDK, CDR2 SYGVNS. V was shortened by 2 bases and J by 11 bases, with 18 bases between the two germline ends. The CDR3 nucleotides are TGTGCCAGCAGTGAACGGGACATTCTGGGTTCGGCTTTCTTT. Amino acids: CASSERDILGSAFF.